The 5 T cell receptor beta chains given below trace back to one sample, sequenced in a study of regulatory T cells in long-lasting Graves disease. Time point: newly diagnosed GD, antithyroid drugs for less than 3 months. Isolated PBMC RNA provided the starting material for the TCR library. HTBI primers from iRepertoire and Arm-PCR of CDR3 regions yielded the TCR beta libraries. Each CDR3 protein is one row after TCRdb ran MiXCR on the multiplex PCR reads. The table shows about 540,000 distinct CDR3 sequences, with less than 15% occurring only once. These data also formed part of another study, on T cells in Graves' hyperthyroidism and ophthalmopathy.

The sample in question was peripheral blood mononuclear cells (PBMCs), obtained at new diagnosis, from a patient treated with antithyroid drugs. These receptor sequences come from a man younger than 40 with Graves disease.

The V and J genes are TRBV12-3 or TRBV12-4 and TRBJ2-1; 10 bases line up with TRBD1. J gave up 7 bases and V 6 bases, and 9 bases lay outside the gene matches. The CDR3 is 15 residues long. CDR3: CASRSPGQGLNEQFF. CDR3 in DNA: TGTGCCAGCAGGAGCCCGGGACAGGGGTTAAATGAGCAGTTCTTC.

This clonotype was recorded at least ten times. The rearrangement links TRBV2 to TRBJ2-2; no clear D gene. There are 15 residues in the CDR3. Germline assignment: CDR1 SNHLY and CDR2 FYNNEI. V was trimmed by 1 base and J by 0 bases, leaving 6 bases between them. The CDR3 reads CASSEDLANTGELFF. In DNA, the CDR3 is TGTGCCAGCAGTGAAGACCTCGCGAACACCGGGGAGCTGTTTTTT. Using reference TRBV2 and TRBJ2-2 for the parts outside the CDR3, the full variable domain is EPEVTQTPSHQVTQMGQEVILRCVPISNHLYFYWYRQILGQKVEFLVSFYNNEISEKSEIFDDQFSVERPDGSNFTLKIRSTKLEDSAMYFCASSEDLANTGELFFGEGSRLTVL.

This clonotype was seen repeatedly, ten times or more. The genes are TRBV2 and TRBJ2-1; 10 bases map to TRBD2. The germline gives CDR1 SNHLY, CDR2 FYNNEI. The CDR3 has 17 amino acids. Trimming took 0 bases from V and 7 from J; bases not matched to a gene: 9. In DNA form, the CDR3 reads TGTGCCAGCAGTGAAGCTTGGGTAGCGGGAGGTAGGAATGAGCAGTTCTTC. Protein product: CASSEAWVAGGRNEQFF.

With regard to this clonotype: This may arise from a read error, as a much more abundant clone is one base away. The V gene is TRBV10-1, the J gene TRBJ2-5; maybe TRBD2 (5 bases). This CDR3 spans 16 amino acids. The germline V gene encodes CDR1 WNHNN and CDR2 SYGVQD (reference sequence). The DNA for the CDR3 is TGCGCCAGCAGTGAGTCAGATGCGGGCGGCGACAATGAGCAGTCCTTC. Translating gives CASSESDAGGDNEQSF.

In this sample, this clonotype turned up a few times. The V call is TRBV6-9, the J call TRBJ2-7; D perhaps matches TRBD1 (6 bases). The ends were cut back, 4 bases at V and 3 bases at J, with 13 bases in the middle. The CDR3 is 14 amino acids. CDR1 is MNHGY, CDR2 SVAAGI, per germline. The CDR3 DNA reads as TGTGCCAGCAGTTCCCACAGGGAGAACTACGAGCAGTACTTC. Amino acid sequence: CASSSHRENYEQYF.